Listed below are T cell receptor beta chains from one sample, sequenced in a study of shared clonotypes between healthy human individuals. The protocol was immunoSEQ multiplex PCR, while the TCRdb copy is restricted to in-frame clones and leaves out a portion. This table has roughly 500,000 clones, around 95% appearing once. The specimen sequenced was naive CD4+ T cells sorted from blood. These receptor sequences come from a young woman in good health. The CDR3 runs from the conserved cysteine through the conserved F or W. The D gene is left open where the match is weak. The listing skips clone size in some rows; elsewhere it reads once, few, many or a size class.

j_call d_call v_call clone_size cdr3_aa cdr3_nt
TRBJ2-5 TRBD2 TRBV6-5 . CASSYWGGGIQETQYF TGTGCCAGCAGTTACTGGGGCGGGGGGATTCAAGAGACCCAGTACTTC
TRBJ1-2 . TRBV7-9 . CASRSTPAESKGYTF TGTGCCAGCAGATCTACCCCGGCGGAATCGAAAGGCTACACCTTC
TRBJ1-4 . TRBV4-2 . CASSPRGRGRGEKLFF TGTGCCAGCAGCCCAAGAGGACGTGGGAGGGGAGAAAAACTGTTTTTT
TRBJ2-5 . TRBV5-1 . CASSPDNIRTAGETQYF TGCGCCAGCAGTCCGGACAATATTCGGACGGCGGGGGAGACCCAGTACTTC
TRBJ2-7 . TRBV18 . CASSPTGRHEQYF TGTGCCAGCTCACCTACAGGGCGCCACGAGCAGTACTTC
TRBJ1-5 . TRBV27 . CASSLRGLRNQPQHF TGTGCCAGCAGTTTACGGGGGTTACGCAATCAGCCCCAGCATTTT
TRBJ2-6 . TRBV7-9 . CASRVTGFDSGANVLTF TGTGCCAGCAGGGTAACAGGGTTCGACTCTGGGGCCAACGTCCTGACTTTC
TRBJ2-5 TRBD2 TRBV5-4 . CASSSGLAGSEQYF TGTGCCAGCAGCTCGGGACTAGCGGGAAGTGAGCAGTACTTC
TRBJ1-1 . TRBV28 once CASSLGRLNTEAFF TGTGCCAGCAGTTTAGGGCGTTTAAACACTGAAGCTTTCTTT
TRBJ2-1 . TRBV4-1 . CASSPYIQSYNEQFF TGCGCCAGCAGCCCCTATATACAAAGCTACAATGAGCAGTTCTTC
TRBJ2-7 TRBD2 TRBV25-1 . CASSGGTSKYEQYF TGTGCCAGCAGTGGGGGGACTAGCAAATACGAGCAGTACTTC